A selection of T cell receptor beta chains follows, all from one sample in a study of T cells in Graves' hyperthyroidism and ophthalmopathy. In TCRdb, the multiplex PCR reads were re-called with MiXCR into one record per CDR3 protein. Counted here are 500,000 to 750,000 distinct CDR3 sequences, less than 20% occurring once; the ten biggest clones make up roughly 7.3%. Sequencing was done on a sample of blood. The source is a woman between 25 and 40 years old with Graves' hyperthyroidism. CDR3s include the opening cysteine and the closing phenylalanine or tryptophan. D genes are given only for firm matches. Rows may omit the clone size; those that give it use once, few, many or a size class.

D gene	J gene	V gene	clone size	CDR3 DNA	CDR3 protein
.	TRBJ2-5	TRBV6-1	.	TGTGCCAGCAGCGGAAGGAGCGGCCCGGGGACCCAGTACTTC	CASSGRSGPGTQYF
TRBD2	TRBJ2-7	TRBV7-9	.	TGTGCCAGCAGCGAATCAAGACTAGCGGGTCGCTCCTACGAGCAGTACTTC	CASSESRLAGRSYEQYF
TRBD1	TRBJ2-7	TRBV27	many	TGTGCCAGCAGTCCTACCGGGACAGGGGACGGGGAGCAGTACTTC	CASSPTGTGDGEQYF
TRBD2	TRBJ2-1	TRBV20-1	many	TGCAGTGCTAGAGATGGTGGGAGGGCAAGCTCCTACAATGAGCAGTTCTTC	CSARDGGRASSYNEQFF
TRBD1	TRBJ2-7	TRBV20-1	many	TGCAGTGCTAGAGATCTCAGGGGACAGGGGACCTACGAGCAGTACTTC	CSARDLRGQGTYEQYF
.	TRBJ1-1	TRBV30	many	TGTGCCTGGAGTGTACGGACAGATACTGAAGCTTTCTTT	CAWSVRTDTEAFF
TRBD2	TRBJ2-1	TRBV29-1	.	TGCAGCCTTATCGGGACTAGCGGGACCAATGGGCAGTTCTTC	CSLIGTSGTNGQFF
TRBD2	TRBJ2-1	TRBV20-1	few	TGCAGTGCCCAAGGACTAGCGGGCTCTCGTGAGCAGTTCTTC	CSAQGLAGSREQFF
.	TRBJ2-2	TRBV2	many	TGTGCCAGCAGAGAGCTCGGGCTTAACACCGGGGAGCTGTTTTTT	CASRELGLNTGELFF
TRBD1	TRBJ1-1	TRBV2	many	TGTGCCAGCAGTGAAGTTGTAGGGACAGGGGTTAAGAACACTGAAGCTTTCTTT	CASSEVVGTGVKNTEAFF
.	TRBJ1-4	TRBV7-2	many	TGTGCCAGCAGCTTAGCGCCTGGTGAAAAACTGTTTTTT	CASSLAPGEKLFF
.	TRBJ1-1	TRBV20-1	many	TGCAGTGCCCAGGGGTTGTTGGGGAACACTGAAGCTTTCTTT	CSAQGLLGNTEAFF
TRBD2	TRBJ2-7	TRBV5-1	many	TGCGCCAGCAGCCCCGGACTAGCGGGATCGTCGACCTACGAGCAGTACTTC	CASSPGLAGSSTYEQYF
.	TRBJ2-1	TRBV10-1	.	TGCGCCGGCAGTGAGTCGCTAAGAGGGTTAAGCTCCTACAATGAGCAGTTCTTC	CAGSESLRGLSSYNEQFF
TRBD2	TRBJ2-1	TRBV7-2	many	TGTGCCAGCAGCCTTAGGACTAGCGGGAGTCATGAGCAGTTCTTC	CASSLRTSGSHEQFF
.	TRBJ1-5	TRBV2	many	TGTGCCAGCAGTGAGCGACAGGTTAATCAGCCCCAGCATTTT	CASSERQVNQPQHF
TRBD1	TRBJ2-1	TRBV6-2/TRBV6-3	many	TGTGCCAGCAGAAACCCGGGACAGGGGTATTCGAGTGAGCAGTTCTTC	CASRNPGQGYSSEQFF
.	TRBJ2-3	TRBV20-1	many	TGCAGTGCTAGTTCGGGGGACCCCACAGATACGCAGTATTTT	CSASSGDPTDTQYF
TRBD1	TRBJ1-1	TRBV7-9	many	TGTGCCAGCAGCCCCGGACAGGCAAGCGAAGCTTTCTTT	CASSPGQASEAFF
TRBD2	TRBJ2-3	TRBV12-3/TRBV12-4	.	TGTGCCAGCGGGACTAGCGGAGGGGCATTTGATACGCAGTATTTT	CASGTSGGAFDTQYF
.	TRBJ1-2	TRBV20-1	.	TGCAGTGCCCCTTTAAGGCAGAACTATGGCTACACCTTC	CSAPLRQNYGYTF
.	TRBJ1-1	TRBV27	few	TGTGCCAGCAGTCGAATAAGTGGGGGGGGGGGGGGGAGGATTACTGAAGCTTTCTTT	CASSRISGGGGGRITEAFF
.	TRBJ1-5	TRBV12-3/TRBV12-4	many	TGTGCCAGCAGGTTAGGGGATCAGCCCCAGCATTTT	CASRLGDQPQHF
.	TRBJ2-3	TRBV5-1	few	TGCGCCAGCAGCTTCGCACAGGACACAGATACGCAGTATTTT	CASSFAQDTDTQYF
TRBD1	TRBJ1-2	TRBV28	many	TGTGCCAGCAGTTCCCTCGGACAGGATGGTGGCTACACCTTC	CASSSLGQDGGYTF
.	TRBJ2-5	TRBV18	many	TGTGCCAGCTCACCAAGACAGGCGAAAGGCGAGACCCAGTACTTC	CASSPRQAKGETQYF
.	TRBJ1-2	TRBV27	many	TGTGCCAGCAGTTCGGACAGCCGGATTTATGGCTACACCTTC	CASSSDSRIYGYTF
.	TRBJ1-5	TRBV4-1	few	TGCGCCAGCAGCCAAGGTTATGGAGTGGAGGGAAATCAGCCCCAGCATTTT	CASSQGYGVEGNQPQHF
TRBD1	TRBJ2-3	TRBV20-1	.	TGCAGTGCTAGCACAGGGGATTACGGAGATACGCAGTATTTT	CSASTGDYGDTQYF
.	TRBJ2-7	TRBV18	many	TGTGCCAGCTCACCAGAGACGCAGACCTACGAGCAGTACTTC	CASSPETQTYEQYF